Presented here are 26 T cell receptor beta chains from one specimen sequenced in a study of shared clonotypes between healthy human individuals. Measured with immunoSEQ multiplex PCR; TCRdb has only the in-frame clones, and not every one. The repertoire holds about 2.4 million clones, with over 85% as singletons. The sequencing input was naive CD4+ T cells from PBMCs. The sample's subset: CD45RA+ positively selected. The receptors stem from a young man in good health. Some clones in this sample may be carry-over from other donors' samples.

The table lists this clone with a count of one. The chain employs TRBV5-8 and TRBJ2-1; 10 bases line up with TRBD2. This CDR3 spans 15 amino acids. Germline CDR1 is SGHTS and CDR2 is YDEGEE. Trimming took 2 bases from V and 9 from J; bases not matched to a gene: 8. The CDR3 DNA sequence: TGTGCCAGCAGCTTAGCGCTAGCGGGAGTCGGTGAGCAGTTCTTC. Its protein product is CASSLALAGVGEQFF.

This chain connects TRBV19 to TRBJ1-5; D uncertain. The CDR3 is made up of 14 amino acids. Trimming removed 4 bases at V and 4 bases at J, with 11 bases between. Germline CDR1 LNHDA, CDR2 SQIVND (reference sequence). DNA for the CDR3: TGTGCCAGTAGTAGGGGAACGGCTAATCAGCCCCAGCATTTT. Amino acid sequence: CASSRGTANQPQHF.

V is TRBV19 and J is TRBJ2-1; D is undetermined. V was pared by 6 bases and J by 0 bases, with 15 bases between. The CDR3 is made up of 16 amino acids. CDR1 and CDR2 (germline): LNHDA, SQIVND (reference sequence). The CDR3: CASSIQATISYNEQFF. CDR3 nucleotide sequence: TGTGCCAGTAGCATCCAAGCGACAATCTCCTACAATGAGCAGTTCTTC. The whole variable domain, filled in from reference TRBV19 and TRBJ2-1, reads DGGITQSPKYLFRKEGQNVTLSCEQNLNHDAMYWYRQDPGQGLRLIYYSQIVNDFQKGDIAEGYSVSREKKESFPLTVTSAQKNPTAFYLCASSIQATISYNEQFFGPGTRLTVL.

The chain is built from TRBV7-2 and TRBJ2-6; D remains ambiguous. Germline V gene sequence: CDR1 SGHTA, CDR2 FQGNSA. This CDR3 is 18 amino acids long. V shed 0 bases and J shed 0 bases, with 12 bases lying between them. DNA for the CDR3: TGTGCCAGCAGCTTAGCGTCGGGCTCAACCTCTGGGGCCAACGTCCTGACTTTC. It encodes CASSLASGSTSGANVLTF.

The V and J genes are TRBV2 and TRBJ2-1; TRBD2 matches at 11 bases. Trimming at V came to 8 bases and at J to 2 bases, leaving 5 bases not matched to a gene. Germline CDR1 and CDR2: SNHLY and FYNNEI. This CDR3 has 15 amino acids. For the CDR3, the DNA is TGTGCCAGCCGGGTAGCGGGAGGGGCCTACAATGAGCAGTTCTTC. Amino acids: CASRVAGGAYNEQFF.

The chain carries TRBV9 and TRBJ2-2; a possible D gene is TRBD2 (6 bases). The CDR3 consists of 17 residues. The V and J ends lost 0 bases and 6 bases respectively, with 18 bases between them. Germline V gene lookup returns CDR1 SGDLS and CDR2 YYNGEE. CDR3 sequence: CASSVAAAGSGPGELFF. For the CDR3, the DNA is TGTGCCAGCAGCGTAGCGGCCGCGGGATCTGGCCCCGGGGAGCTGTTTTTT.

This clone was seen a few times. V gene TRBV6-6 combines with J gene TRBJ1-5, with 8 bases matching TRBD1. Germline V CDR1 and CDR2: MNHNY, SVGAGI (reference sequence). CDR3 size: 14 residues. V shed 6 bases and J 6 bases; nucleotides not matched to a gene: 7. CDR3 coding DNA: TGTGCCAGCAGGGGACAGGAGGTCAGTCAGCCCCAGCATTTT. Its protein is CASRGQEVSQPQHF.

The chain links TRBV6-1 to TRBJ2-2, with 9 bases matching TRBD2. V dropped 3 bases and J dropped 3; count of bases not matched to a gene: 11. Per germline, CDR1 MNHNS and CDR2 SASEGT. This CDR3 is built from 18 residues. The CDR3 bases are TGTGCCAGCAGTGATAGAAGCGGGAGGCGCCGAGACACCGGGGAGCTGTTTTTT. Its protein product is CASSDRSGRRRDTGELFF.

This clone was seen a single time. In DNA form, the CDR3 reads TGTGCCAGCAGTGACGGGAGGGCGGGTAATGAGCAGTTCTTC. This sequence encodes CASSDGRAGNEQFF. V usage is TRBV25-1 and J usage is TRBJ2-1; 8 nucleotides match TRBD2. J lost 7 bases, V lost 3 bases, and 5 bases had no gene match. This CDR3 has 14 residues. Germline assignment: CDR1 MGHDK and CDR2 SYGVNS. Full variable domain (missing parts from reference TRBV25-1 and TRBJ2-1): EADIYQTPRYLVIGTGKKITLECSQTMGHDKMYWYQQDPGMELHLIHYSYGVNSTEKGDLSSESTVSRIRTEHFPLTLESARPSHTSQYLCASSDGRAGNEQFFGPGTRLTVL.

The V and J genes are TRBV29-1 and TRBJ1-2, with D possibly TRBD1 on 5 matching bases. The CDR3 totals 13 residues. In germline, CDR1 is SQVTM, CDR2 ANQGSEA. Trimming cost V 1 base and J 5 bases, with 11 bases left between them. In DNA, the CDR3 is TGCAGCGTTGAAGGGTCAGGGTGGTATGGCTACACCTTC. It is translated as CSVEGSGWYGYTF. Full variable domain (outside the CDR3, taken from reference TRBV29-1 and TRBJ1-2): SAVISQKPSRDICQRGTSLTIQCQVDSQVTMMFWYRQQPGQSLTLIATANQGSEATYESGFVIDKFPISRPNLTFSTLTVSNMSPEDSSIYLCSVEGSGWYGYTFGSGTRLTVV.

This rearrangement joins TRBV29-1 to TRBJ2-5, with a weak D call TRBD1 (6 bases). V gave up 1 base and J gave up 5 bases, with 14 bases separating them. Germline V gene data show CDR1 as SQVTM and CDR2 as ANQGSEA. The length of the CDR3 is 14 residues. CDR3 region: CSVEVGGLRETQYF. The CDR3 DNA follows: TGCAGCGTTGAAGTAGGGGGTTTGAGGGAGACCCAGTACTTC.

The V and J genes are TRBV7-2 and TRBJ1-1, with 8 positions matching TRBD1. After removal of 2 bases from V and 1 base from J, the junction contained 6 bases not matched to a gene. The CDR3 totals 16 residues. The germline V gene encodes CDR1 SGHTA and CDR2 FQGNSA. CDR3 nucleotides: TGTGCCAGCAGCTTATTAGGGACAGGCGGGAACACTGAAGCTTTCTTT. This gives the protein CASSLLGTGGNTEAFF.

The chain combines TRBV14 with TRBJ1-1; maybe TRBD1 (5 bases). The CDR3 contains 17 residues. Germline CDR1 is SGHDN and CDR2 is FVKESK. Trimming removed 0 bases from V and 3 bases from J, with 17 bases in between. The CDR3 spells CASSQEGFGAWDTEAFF. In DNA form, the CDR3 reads TGTGCCAGCAGCCAAGAAGGGTTCGGGGCCTGGGACACTGAAGCTTTCTTT. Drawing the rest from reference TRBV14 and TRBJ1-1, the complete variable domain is EAGVTQFPSHSVIEKGQTVTLRCDPISGHDNLYWYRRVMGKEIKFLLHFVKESKQDESGMPNNRFLAERTGGTYSTLKVQPAELEDSGVYFCASSQEGFGAWDTEAFFGQGTRLTVV.

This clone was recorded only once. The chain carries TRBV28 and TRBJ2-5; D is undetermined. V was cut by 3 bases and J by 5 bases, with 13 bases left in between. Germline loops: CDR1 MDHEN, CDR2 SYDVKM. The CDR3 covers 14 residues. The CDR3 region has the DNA TGTGCCAGCAGTTTCGTTAGCATTCCGGAGACCCAGTACTTC. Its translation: CASSFVSIPETQYF.

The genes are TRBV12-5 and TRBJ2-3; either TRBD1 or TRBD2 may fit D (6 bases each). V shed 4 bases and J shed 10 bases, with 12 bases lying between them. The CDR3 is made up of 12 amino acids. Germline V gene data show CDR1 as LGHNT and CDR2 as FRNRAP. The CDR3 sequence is CASGSPRGAQYF. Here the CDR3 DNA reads TGTGCTAGTGGTTCTCCAAGGGGGGCGCAGTATTTT.

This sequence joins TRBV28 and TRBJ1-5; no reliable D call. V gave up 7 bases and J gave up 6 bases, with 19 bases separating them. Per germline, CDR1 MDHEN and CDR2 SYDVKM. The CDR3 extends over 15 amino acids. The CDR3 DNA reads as TGTGCCAGCACCCCGACCCCAGGAGGCATTCAGCCCCAGCATTTT. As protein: CASTPTPGGIQPQHF.

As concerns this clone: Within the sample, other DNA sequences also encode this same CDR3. The CDR3 nucleotides are TGTGCCAGCAGCTTAGATAGTTATGGCTACACCTTC. It specifies CASSLDSYGYTF. This chain connects TRBV7-2 to TRBJ1-2; unclear D gene. Germline V gene sequence: CDR1 SGHTA, CDR2 FQGNSA. V dropped 1 base and J dropped 5 bases, with 5 bases sitting between them. This CDR3 has 12 residues.

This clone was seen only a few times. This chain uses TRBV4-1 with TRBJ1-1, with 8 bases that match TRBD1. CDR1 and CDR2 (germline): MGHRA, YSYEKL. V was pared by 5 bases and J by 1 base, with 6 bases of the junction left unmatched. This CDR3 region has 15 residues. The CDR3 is CASSSAGGENTEAFF. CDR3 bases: TGCGCCAGCAGCTCAGCAGGGGGCGAGAACACTGAAGCTTTCTTT.

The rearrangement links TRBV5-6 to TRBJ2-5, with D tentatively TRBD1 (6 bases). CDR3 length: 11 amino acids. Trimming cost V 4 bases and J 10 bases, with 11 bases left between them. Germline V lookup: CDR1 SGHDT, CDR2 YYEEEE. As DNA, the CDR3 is TGTGCCAGCAGCCGGCCAGGGGTCCAGTACTTC. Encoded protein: CASSRPGVQYF.

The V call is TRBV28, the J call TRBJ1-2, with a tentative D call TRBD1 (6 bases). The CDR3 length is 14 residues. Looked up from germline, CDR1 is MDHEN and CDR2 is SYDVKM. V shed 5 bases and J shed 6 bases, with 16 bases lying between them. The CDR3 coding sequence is TGTGCCAGCAGTACCACCGACAGGAAAGATGGCTACACCTTC. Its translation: CASSTTDRKDGYTF.

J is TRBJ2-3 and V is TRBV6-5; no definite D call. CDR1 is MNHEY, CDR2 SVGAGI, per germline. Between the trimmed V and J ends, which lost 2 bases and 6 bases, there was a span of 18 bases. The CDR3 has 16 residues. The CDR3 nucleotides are TGTGCCAGCAGTTACCAGGCAGAACCTGCAAGGGATACGCAGTATTTT. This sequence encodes CASSYQAEPARDTQYF.

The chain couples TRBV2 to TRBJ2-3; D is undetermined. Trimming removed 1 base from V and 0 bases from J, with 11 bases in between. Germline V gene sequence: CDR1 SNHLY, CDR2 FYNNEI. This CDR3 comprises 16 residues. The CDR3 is CASSEVGAPSTDTQYF. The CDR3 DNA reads TGTGCCAGCAGTGAAGTCGGAGCGCCGAGCACAGATACGCAGTATTTT.

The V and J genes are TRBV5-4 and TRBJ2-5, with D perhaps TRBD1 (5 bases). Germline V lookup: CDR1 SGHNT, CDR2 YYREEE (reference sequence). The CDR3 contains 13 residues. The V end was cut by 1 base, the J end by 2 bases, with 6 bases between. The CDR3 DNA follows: TGTGCCAGCAGCTTGCCAGGGCAAGAGACCCAGTACTTC. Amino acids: CASSLPGQETQYF.

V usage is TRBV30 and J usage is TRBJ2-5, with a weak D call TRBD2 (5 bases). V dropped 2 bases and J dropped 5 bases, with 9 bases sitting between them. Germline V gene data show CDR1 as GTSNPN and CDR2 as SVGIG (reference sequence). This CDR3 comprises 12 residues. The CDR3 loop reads CAWSRWRETQYF. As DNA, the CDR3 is TGTGCCTGGAGTAGGTGGAGGGAGACCCAGTACTTC.

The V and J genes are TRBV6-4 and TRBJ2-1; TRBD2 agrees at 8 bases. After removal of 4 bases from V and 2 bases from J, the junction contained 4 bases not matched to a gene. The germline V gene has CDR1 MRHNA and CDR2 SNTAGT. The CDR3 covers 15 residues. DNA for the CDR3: TGTGCCAGCAGTGGGAGAGCGGGGGCCTACAATGAGCAGTTCTTC. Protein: CASSGRAGAYNEQFF.

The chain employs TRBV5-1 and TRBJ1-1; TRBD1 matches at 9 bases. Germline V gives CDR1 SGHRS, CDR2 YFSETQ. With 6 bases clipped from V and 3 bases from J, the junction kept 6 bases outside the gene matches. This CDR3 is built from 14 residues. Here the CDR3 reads CASTIQGADTEAFF. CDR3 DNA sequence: TGCGCCAGCACAATACAGGGGGCCGACACTGAAGCTTTCTTT.